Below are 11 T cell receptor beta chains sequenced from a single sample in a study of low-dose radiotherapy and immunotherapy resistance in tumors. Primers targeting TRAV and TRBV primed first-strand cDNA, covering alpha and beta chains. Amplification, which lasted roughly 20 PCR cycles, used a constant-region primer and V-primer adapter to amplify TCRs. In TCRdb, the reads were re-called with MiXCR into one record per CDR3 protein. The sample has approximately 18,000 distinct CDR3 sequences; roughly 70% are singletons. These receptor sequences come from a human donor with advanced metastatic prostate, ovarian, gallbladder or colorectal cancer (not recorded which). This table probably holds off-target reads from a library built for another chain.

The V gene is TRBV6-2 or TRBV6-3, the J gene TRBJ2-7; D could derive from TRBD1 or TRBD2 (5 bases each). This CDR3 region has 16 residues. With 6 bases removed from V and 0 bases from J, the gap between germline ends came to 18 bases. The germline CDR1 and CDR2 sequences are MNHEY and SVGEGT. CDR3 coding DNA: TGTGCCAGCAGCGACCTTTCCGGGACGGTCTCCTACGAGCAGTACTTC. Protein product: CASSDLSGTVSYEQYF.

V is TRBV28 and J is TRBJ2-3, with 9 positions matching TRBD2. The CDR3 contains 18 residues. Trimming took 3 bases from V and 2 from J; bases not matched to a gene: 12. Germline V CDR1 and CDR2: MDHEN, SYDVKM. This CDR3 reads CASSLTSGRRLSTDTQYF. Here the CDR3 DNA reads TGTGCCAGCAGTTTGACTAGCGGACGACGATTATCCACAGATACGCAGTATTTT.

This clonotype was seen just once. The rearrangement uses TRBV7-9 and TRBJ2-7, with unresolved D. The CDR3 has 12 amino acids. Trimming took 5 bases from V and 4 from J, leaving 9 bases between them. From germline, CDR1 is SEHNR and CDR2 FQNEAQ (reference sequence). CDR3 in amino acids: CASSPAIYEQYF. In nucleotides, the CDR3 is TGTGCCAGCAGCCCCGCCATTTACGAGCAGTACTTC.

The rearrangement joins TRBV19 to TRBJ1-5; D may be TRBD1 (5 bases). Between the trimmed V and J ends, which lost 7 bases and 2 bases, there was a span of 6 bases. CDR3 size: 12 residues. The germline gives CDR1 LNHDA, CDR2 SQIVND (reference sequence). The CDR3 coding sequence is TGTGCCAGTACCAGGGGCAATCAGCCCCAGCATTTT. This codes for CASTRGNQPQHF.

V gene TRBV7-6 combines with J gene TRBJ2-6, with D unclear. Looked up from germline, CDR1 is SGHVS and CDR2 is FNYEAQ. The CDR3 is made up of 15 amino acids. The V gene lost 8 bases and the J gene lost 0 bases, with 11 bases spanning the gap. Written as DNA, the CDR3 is TGTGCCAGCCAAGCTTTTAGCTCTGGGGCCAACGTCCTGACTTTC. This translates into CASQAFSSGANVLTF. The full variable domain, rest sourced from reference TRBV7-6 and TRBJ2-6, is GAGVSQSPRYKVTKRGQDVALRCDPISGHVSLYWYRQALGQGPEFLTYFNYEAQQDKSGLPNDRFSAERPEGSISTLTIQRTEQRDSAMYRCASQAFSSGANVLTFGAGSRLTVL.

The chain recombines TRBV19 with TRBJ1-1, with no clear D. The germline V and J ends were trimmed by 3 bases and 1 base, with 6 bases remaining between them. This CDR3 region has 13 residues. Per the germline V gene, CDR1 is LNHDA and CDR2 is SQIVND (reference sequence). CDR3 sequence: CASSIATNTEAFF. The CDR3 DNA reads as TGTGCCAGTAGTATTGCCACGAACACTGAAGCTTTCTTT.

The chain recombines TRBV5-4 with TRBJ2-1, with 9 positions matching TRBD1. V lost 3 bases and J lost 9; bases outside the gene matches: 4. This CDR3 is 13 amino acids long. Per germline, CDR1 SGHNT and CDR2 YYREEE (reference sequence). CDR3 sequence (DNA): TGTGCCAGCAGCTCCGGGACAGGGCTTGAGCAGTTCTTC. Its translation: CASSSGTGLEQFF.

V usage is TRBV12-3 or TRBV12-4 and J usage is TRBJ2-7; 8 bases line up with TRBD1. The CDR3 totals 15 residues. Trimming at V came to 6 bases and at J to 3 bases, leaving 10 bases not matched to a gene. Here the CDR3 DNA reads TGTGCCAGCAGCCTTGGACAGGGTGCGTTCTACGAGCAGTACTTC. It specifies CASSLGQGAFYEQYF.

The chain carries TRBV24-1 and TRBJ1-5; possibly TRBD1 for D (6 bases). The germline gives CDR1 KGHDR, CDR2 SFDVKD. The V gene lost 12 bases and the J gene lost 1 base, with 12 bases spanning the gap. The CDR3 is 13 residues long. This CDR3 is CAAGGRSNQPQHF. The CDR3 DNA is TGTGCCGCCGGGGGCAGGAGCAATCAGCCCCAGCATTTT.

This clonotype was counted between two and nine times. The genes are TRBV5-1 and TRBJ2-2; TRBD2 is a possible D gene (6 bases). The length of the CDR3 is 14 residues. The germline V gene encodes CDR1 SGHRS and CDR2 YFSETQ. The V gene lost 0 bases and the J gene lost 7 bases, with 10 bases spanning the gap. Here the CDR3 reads CASSLAAGSGELFF. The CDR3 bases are TGCGCCAGCAGCTTGGCCGCGGGGAGCGGGGAGCTGTTTTTT.

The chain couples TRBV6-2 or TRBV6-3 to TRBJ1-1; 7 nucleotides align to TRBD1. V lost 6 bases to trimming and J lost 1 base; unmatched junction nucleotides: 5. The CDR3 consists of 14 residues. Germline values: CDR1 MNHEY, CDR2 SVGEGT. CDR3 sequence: CASRIRGTNTEAFF. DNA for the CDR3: TGTGCCAGCAGGATCAGGGGGACGAACACTGAAGCTTTCTTT.